This is a list of T cell receptor beta chains from one sample in a study of glioma-infiltrating T cells. TCRdb re-called the multiplex PCR reads with MiXCR, one entry per CDR3 protein. The profile shows approximately 89,000 distinct CDR3 sequences, about 23% of them singletons. Specimen: glioma tissue, nonneoplastic brain tissue, or PBMCs (not recorded which). The receptors were gathered from a human donor with low-grade glioma or glioblastoma, undergoing nonglioma brain surgery, or in good health (not recorded which). The CDR3 runs from the conserved cysteine through the conserved F or W. Fields, in order: clone size, D gene, J gene, V gene, CDR3 protein, CDR3 DNA. D genes are given only for firm matches. Not all rows give a size; the values are once, few, many and, for expanded clones, a class.

abundance: many
d_gene: -
j_gene: TRBJ1-2
v_gene: TRBV20-1
CDR3aa: CSARWGANGYTF
CDR3nt: TGCAGTGCTAGATGGGGGGCCAATGGCTACACCTTC

abundance: -
d_gene: -
j_gene: TRBJ2-7
v_gene: TRBV11-2
CDR3aa: CASSLVGSYEQYF
CDR3nt: TGTGCCAGCAGCTTAGTTGGCAGCTACGAGCAGTACTTC

abundance: many
d_gene: -
j_gene: TRBJ2-7
v_gene: TRBV6-2/TRBV6-3
CDR3aa: CASRQPGRKDEQYF
CDR3nt: TGTGCCAGCAGACAACCGGGACGGAAGGACGAGCAGTACTTC

abundance: many
d_gene: TRBD1
j_gene: TRBJ1-2
v_gene: TRBV12-3/TRBV12-4
CDR3aa: CASSFDRQGGGYTF
CDR3nt: TGTGCCAGCAGTTTTGACCGACAGGGGGGAGGCTACACCTTC

abundance: many
d_gene: TRBD2
j_gene: TRBJ2-1
v_gene: TRBV6-2/TRBV6-3
CDR3aa: CASMGAGGGYNEQFF
CDR3nt: TGTGCCAGCATGGGGGCGGGAGGGGGTTACAATGAGCAGTTCTTC

abundance: many
d_gene: -
j_gene: TRBJ2-7
v_gene: TRBV27
CDR3aa: CASSQDGSYEQYF
CDR3nt: TGTGCCAGCAGCCAGGACGGATCCTACGAGCAGTACTTC

abundance: many
d_gene: -
j_gene: TRBJ1-1
v_gene: TRBV5-4
CDR3aa: CASSLEVTGDEAFF
CDR3nt: TGTGCCAGCAGCTTGGAAGTGACGGGGGACGAAGCTTTCTTT

abundance: many
d_gene: TRBD1
j_gene: TRBJ1-3
v_gene: TRBV6-1
CDR3aa: CASSRGTGRRSGNTIYF
CDR3nt: TGTGCCAGCAGTAGGGGGACAGGGCGACGTTCTGGAAACACCATATATTTT

abundance: many
d_gene: TRBD1
j_gene: TRBJ2-3
v_gene: TRBV19
CDR3aa: CASSIDATGFMDTQYF
CDR3nt: TGTGCCAGTAGTATAGACGCGACAGGGTTTATGGATACGCAGTATTTT

abundance: few
d_gene: TRBD1
j_gene: TRBJ1-4
v_gene: TRBV11-2
CDR3aa: CASSVPTGLNEKLFF
CDR3nt: TGTGCCAGCAGCGTCCCGACAGGGTTAAACGAAAAACTGTTTTTT

abundance: many
d_gene: -
j_gene: TRBJ1-5
v_gene: TRBV2
CDR3aa: CASSRDGGINQPQHF
CDR3nt: TGTGCCAGCAGCCGGGACGGAGGAATCAATCAGCCCCAGCATTTT

abundance: -
d_gene: -
j_gene: TRBJ1-1
v_gene: TRBV7-9
CDR3aa: CASSAQVLAGGAEAFF
CDR3nt: TGTGCCAGCAGCGCCCAGGTTTTGGCGGGGGGGGCTGAAGCTTTCTTT

abundance: -
d_gene: TRBD1
j_gene: TRBJ2-7
v_gene: TRBV18
CDR3aa: CASFAGTGINEQYF
CDR3nt: TGTGCCAGCTTTGCCGGGACAGGGATCAACGAGCAGTACTTC

abundance: few
d_gene: TRBD2
j_gene: TRBJ2-5
v_gene: TRBV19
CDR3aa: CASSIGRRLAGRQETQYF
CDR3nt: TGTGCCAGTAGTATAGGAAGGAGACTAGCGGGACGACAAGAGACCCAGTACTTC

abundance: -
d_gene: -
j_gene: TRBJ2-7
v_gene: TRBV19
CDR3aa: CASSIVPGRSYEQYF
CDR3nt: TGTGCCAGTAGTATAGTCCCGGGACGGTCCTACGAGCAGTACTTC

abundance: many
d_gene: TRBD1
j_gene: TRBJ2-3
v_gene: TRBV27
CDR3aa: CASSFRTGSTDTQYF
CDR3nt: TGTGCCAGCAGTTTTCGGACAGGTAGCACAGATACGCAGTATTTT

abundance: many
d_gene: -
j_gene: TRBJ1-1
v_gene: TRBV6-1
CDR3aa: CASSDAGHIFTEAFF
CDR3nt: TGTGCCAGCAGTGATGCGGGACATATCTTCACTGAAGCTTTCTTT

abundance: many
d_gene: -
j_gene: TRBJ1-1
v_gene: TRBV6-5
CDR3aa: CASSYSLQGSTEAFF
CDR3nt: TGTGCCAGCAGTTACTCGTTACAGGGAAGCACTGAAGCTTTCTTT

abundance: many
d_gene: -
j_gene: TRBJ1-2
v_gene: TRBV20-1
CDR3aa: CSAVGGNYGYTF
CDR3nt: TGCAGTGCCGTCGGGGGGAACTATGGCTACACCTTC

abundance: many
d_gene: -
j_gene: TRBJ2-3
v_gene: TRBV2
CDR3aa: CASSHDEMQYF
CDR3nt: TGTGCCAGCAGTCACGACGAGATGCAGTATTTT

abundance: few
d_gene: -
j_gene: TRBJ1-5
v_gene: TRBV19
CDR3aa: CASNQVGGQPQHF
CDR3nt: TGTGCCAGTAATCAGGTGGGAGGTCAGCCCCAGCATTTT

abundance: few
d_gene: TRBD1
j_gene: TRBJ2-7
v_gene: TRBV4-1
CDR3aa: CASSQGQGATYEQYF
CDR3nt: TGCGCCAGCAGCCAAGGGCAGGGGGCGACCTACGAGCAGTACTTC

abundance: many
d_gene: TRBD2
j_gene: TRBJ2-7
v_gene: TRBV5-4
CDR3aa: CASSFTSGSFYEQYF
CDR3nt: TGTGCCAGCAGCTTCACTAGCGGGAGTTTCTACGAGCAGTACTTC

abundance: many
d_gene: -
j_gene: TRBJ1-5
v_gene: TRBV18
CDR3aa: CASSPGTDNQPQHF
CDR3nt: TGTGCCAGCTCACCAGGAACAGACAATCAGCCCCAGCATTTT

abundance: many
d_gene: -
j_gene: TRBJ2-7
v_gene: TRBV18
CDR3aa: CASSPNPDPYEQYF
CDR3nt: TGTGCCAGCTCACCCAACCCGGATCCCTACGAGCAGTACTTC

abundance: many
d_gene: TRBD1
j_gene: TRBJ2-7
v_gene: TRBV6-1
CDR3aa: CASSISRSGQRYEQYF
CDR3nt: TGTGCCAGCAGTATCTCTCGCTCGGGACAGCGCTACGAGCAGTACTTC

abundance: many
d_gene: -
j_gene: TRBJ1-1
v_gene: TRBV18
CDR3aa: CASSPNTVNTEAFF
CDR3nt: TGTGCCAGCTCACCGAATACAGTGAACACTGAAGCTTTCTTT

abundance: many
d_gene: -
j_gene: TRBJ2-7
v_gene: TRBV6-1
CDR3aa: CASSDDYEQYF
CDR3nt: TGTGCCAGCAGTGATGACTACGAGCAGTACTTC

abundance: few
d_gene: -
j_gene: TRBJ2-1
v_gene: TRBV9
CDR3aa: CASSVVGSYNEQFF
CDR3nt: TGTGCCAGCAGCGTAGTGGGGTCATACAATGAGCAGTTCTTC

abundance: many
d_gene: TRBD2
j_gene: TRBJ2-7
v_gene: TRBV20-1
CDR3aa: CSARDPGQGRDEQYF
CDR3nt: TGCAGTGCTAGAGATCCGGGCCAAGGGAGGGACGAGCAGTACTTC

abundance: -
d_gene: TRBD2
j_gene: TRBJ2-5
v_gene: TRBV5-4
CDR3aa: CASSLSSGRKVTQYF
CDR3nt: TGTGCCAGCAGCTTGTCTAGCGGGAGAAAGGTGACCCAGTACTTC

abundance: many
d_gene: TRBD1
j_gene: TRBJ1-2
v_gene: TRBV6-1
CDR3aa: CASNRDRANYGYTF
CDR3nt: TGTGCCAGCAATCGTGACAGGGCCAACTATGGCTACACCTTC

abundance: many
d_gene: -
j_gene: TRBJ1-2
v_gene: TRBV14
CDR3aa: CASSQDRTAPWTYTF
CDR3nt: TGTGCCAGCAGCCAAGATCGTACCGCCCCCTGGACCTACACCTTC

abundance: few
d_gene: -
j_gene: TRBJ2-1
v_gene: TRBV7-9
CDR3aa: CASSERWGVNEQFF
CDR3nt: TGTGCCAGCAGCGAAAGGTGGGGGGTAAATGAGCAGTTCTTC

abundance: -
d_gene: -
j_gene: TRBJ1-2
v_gene: TRBV15
CDR3aa: CATSPLGSRFYGYTF
CDR3nt: TGTGCCACCAGCCCCTTGGGGTCGAGGTTCTATGGCTACACCTTC

abundance: many
d_gene: -
j_gene: TRBJ2-3
v_gene: TRBV6-1
CDR3aa: CASTPGPSRGPDTQYF
CDR3nt: TGTGCCAGCACCCCCGGCCCTAGCCGGGGGCCAGATACGCAGTATTTT

abundance: many
d_gene: TRBD2
j_gene: TRBJ2-7
v_gene: TRBV7-9
CDR3aa: CASSRDYYEQYF
CDR3nt: TGTGCCAGCAGTCGGGACTACTACGAGCAGTACTTC

abundance: many
d_gene: TRBD2
j_gene: TRBJ2-3
v_gene: TRBV4-2
CDR3aa: CASSQRGSDTQYF
CDR3nt: TGTGCCAGCAGCCAACGCGGGAGCGATACGCAGTATTTT

abundance: many
d_gene: -
j_gene: TRBJ2-3
v_gene: TRBV20-1
CDR3aa: CSARDGGAGTTDTQYF
CDR3nt: TGCAGTGCTAGAGATGGGGGCGCCGGGACCACAGATACGCAGTATTTT

abundance: many
d_gene: TRBD2
j_gene: TRBJ2-1
v_gene: TRBV7-6
CDR3aa: CASSLYSLRGADEQFF
CDR3nt: TGTGCCAGCAGCTTATACAGCTTGCGGGGGGCGGATGAGCAGTTCTTC

abundance: -
d_gene: -
j_gene: TRBJ2-6
v_gene: TRBV6-1
CDR3aa: CASSSSGAGVNVLTF
CDR3nt: TGTGCCAGCAGTAGCTCAGGGGCTGGGGTTAACGTCCTGACTTTC

abundance: -
d_gene: -
j_gene: TRBJ1-3
v_gene: TRBV20-1
CDR3aa: CSARVSGSGNTIYF
CDR3nt: TGCAGCGCCCGAGTGAGTGGCTCTGGAAACACCATATATTTT

abundance: many
d_gene: TRBD1
j_gene: TRBJ2-7
v_gene: TRBV6-1
CDR3aa: CASSTGQGPYEQYF
CDR3nt: TGTGCCAGCAGTACGGGACAGGGGCCCTACGAGCAGTACTTC

abundance: -
d_gene: TRBD2
j_gene: TRBJ2-1
v_gene: TRBV4-2
CDR3aa: CASSPGLAGSYNEQFF
CDR3nt: TGTGCCAGCAGCCCGGGACTAGCGGGGTCATACAATGAGCAGTTCTTC

abundance: few
d_gene: TRBD1
j_gene: TRBJ1-2
v_gene: TRBV5-5
CDR3aa: CASSTGTGTNYGYTF
CDR3nt: TGTGCCAGCAGCACCGGGACAGGCACTAACTATGGCTACACCTTC

abundance: many
d_gene: TRBD1
j_gene: TRBJ1-2
v_gene: TRBV10-1
CDR3aa: CASGDRLYGYTF
CDR3nt: TGCGCCAGCGGGGACAGACTCTATGGCTACACCTTC

abundance: few
d_gene: TRBD1
j_gene: TRBJ1-2
v_gene: TRBV29-1
CDR3aa: CSVEDSVRDRFTYGYTF
CDR3nt: TGCAGCGTTGAAGATTCGGTGAGGGACAGGTTCACCTATGGCTACACCTTC

abundance: many
d_gene: TRBD1
j_gene: TRBJ2-5
v_gene: TRBV28
CDR3aa: CASSFAGTGEETQYF
CDR3nt: TGTGCCAGCAGTTTCGCCGGGACAGGGGAAGAGACCCAGTACTTC

abundance: -
d_gene: -
j_gene: TRBJ2-3
v_gene: TRBV18
CDR3aa: CASSPDRITDTQYF
CDR3nt: TGTGCCAGCTCACCGGATAGAATTACAGATACGCAGTATTTT

abundance: many
d_gene: TRBD1
j_gene: TRBJ1-2
v_gene: TRBV20-1
CDR3aa: CSASAGGVNYGYTF
CDR3nt: TGCAGTGCTAGTGCAGGGGGCGTCAACTATGGCTACACCTTC

abundance: few
d_gene: -
j_gene: TRBJ2-1
v_gene: TRBV18
CDR3aa: CASSPLGAHEQFF
CDR3nt: TGTGCCAGCTCACCACTAGGGGCTCATGAGCAGTTCTTC

abundance: medium-sized
d_gene: -
j_gene: TRBJ1-1
v_gene: TRBV28
CDR3aa: CASGLGLEAFF
CDR3nt: TGTGCCAGCGGGCTTGGCCTTGAAGCTTTCTTT

abundance: few
d_gene: -
j_gene: TRBJ2-7
v_gene: TRBV18
CDR3aa: CASSPKPGVYSTLLSYEQYF
CDR3nt: TGTGCCAGCTCACCAAAACCAGGGGTTTATAGTACTCTTCTCTCCTACGAGCAGTACTTC

abundance: many
d_gene: -
j_gene: TRBJ2-1
v_gene: TRBV6-1
CDR3aa: CASRRQARGNEQFF
CDR3nt: TGTGCCAGCAGAAGACAGGCACGGGGGAATGAGCAGTTCTTC

abundance: -
d_gene: -
j_gene: TRBJ2-7
v_gene: TRBV7-9
CDR3aa: CASSLVGSSYEQYF
CDR3nt: TGTGCCAGCAGCTTAGTGGGCAGCTCCTACGAGCAGTACTTC